Following are 28 T cell receptor beta chains from one sample sequenced in a study of spatial heterogeneity in lung cancer. TCRdb re-called the 5' RACE reads through MiXCR, storing one row per CDR3 protein. Of about 47,000 distinct CDR3 sequences listed, about 12% are singletons. The time point: blood at routine non-recurrence follow-up after resection. Here the sequenced sample was PBMCs, taken at follow-up. These receptors all come from a male donor with early-stage non-small cell lung cancer.

The V call is TRBV28, the J call TRBJ1-2; D possibly corresponds to TRBD1 (5 bases). The V and J ends lost 1 base and 6 bases respectively, with 12 bases between them. The CDR3 is 14 amino acids. Germline lookup yields CDR1 MDHEN and CDR2 SYDVKM. The CDR3: CASSLSRQINGYTF. For the CDR3, the DNA is TGTGCCAGCAGTTTATCAAGACAGATCAATGGCTACACCTTC.

Only a few counts were recorded for this clonotype. The chain has TRBV15 and TRBJ1-1; a possible D gene is TRBD1 (6 bases). The germline V and J ends were trimmed by 0 bases and 6 bases, with 11 bases remaining between them. The length of the CDR3 is 14 residues. Germline CDR1 is LNHNV and CDR2 is YYDKDF (reference sequence). The CDR3: CATSRDTGRAEAFF. CDR3 DNA sequence: TGTGCCACCAGCAGAGATACAGGGAGGGCTGAAGCTTTCTTT. The full variable domain, its missing parts supplied by reference TRBV15 and TRBJ1-1, is DAMVIQNPRYQVTQFGKPVTLSCSQTLNHNVMYWYQQKSSQAPKLLFHYYDKDFNNEADTPDNFQSRRPNTSFCFLDIRSPGLGDTAMYLCATSRDTGRAEAFFGQGTRLTVV.

This clonotype was recorded at least ten times. V usage is TRBV2 and J usage is TRBJ2-3; unclear D gene. The V gene lost 7 bases and the J gene lost 0 bases, with 14 bases spanning the gap. CDR3 length: 15 amino acids. In germline, CDR1 is SNHLY, CDR2 FYNNEI. CDR3 DNA sequence: TGTGCCAGCACCCCTATAGCAGTTAGCACAGATACGCAGTATTTT. Amino acid sequence: CASTPIAVSTDTQYF.

This clonotype was found many times. This sequence joins TRBV24-1 and TRBJ2-3; no clear D. The CDR3 covers 13 residues. The V end lost 4 bases, the J end lost 0 bases, and 4 bases lay between the germline ends. CDR1 is KGHDR, CDR2 SFDVKD, per germline. The CDR3 nucleotides read TGTGCCACCAGTGAGGGTAGCACAGATACGCAGTATTTT. Translating gives CATSEGSTDTQYF.

V gene TRBV10-3 combines with J gene TRBJ2-2; 12 bases are shared with TRBD2. Germline CDR1 ENHRY, CDR2 SYGVKD. The CDR3 length is 18 residues. V dropped 7 bases and J dropped 0; count of bases not matched to a gene: 9. The CDR3 DNA is TGTGCCATCAATTTAGGGACTAGCGGGCTAGCGAACACCGGGGAGCTGTTTTTT. Translating it yields CAINLGTSGLANTGELFF.

This clonotype was found a few times. The chain combines TRBV27 with TRBJ1-4; 7 nucleotides match TRBD1. CDR3 length equals 15 residues. The V gene end was trimmed by 6 bases and the J gene end by 8 bases; junction bases not matched to a gene: 12. Germline V gene sequence: CDR1 MNHEY, CDR2 SMNVEV (reference sequence). The CDR3 spells CASSSLDRVEEKLFF. The DNA for the CDR3 is TGTGCCAGCAGCAGTTTAGACAGGGTGGAAGAAAAACTGTTTTTT.

This clonotype was found many times. The chain has TRBV10-3 and TRBJ2-3; D is uncertain. Germline CDR1 and CDR2: ENHRY and SYGVKD. This CDR3 is built from 14 residues. The germline V and J ends were trimmed by 10 bases and 1 base, with 15 bases remaining between them. The CDR3 sequence: CATGGDRGTDTQYF. CDR3 nucleotide sequence: TGTGCCACCGGTGGAGATCGGGGCACAGATACGCAGTATTTT.

The chain carries TRBV7-4 and TRBJ2-2; D remains unclear. V lost 2 bases, J lost 1 base, and 11 bases lay in between. The CDR3 spans 16 residues. Germline loops: CDR1 SGHVT, CDR2 SQSDAQ. The CDR3 bases are TGTGCCAGCAGCTTAAATGGACCGAAGAACACCGGGGAGCTGTTTTTT. Protein product: CASSLNGPKNTGELFF.

The table lists this clonotype with many counts. V gene TRBV12-3 or TRBV12-4 combines with J gene TRBJ2-4; D might be TRBD2 (6 bases). This CDR3 has 14 amino acids. Trimming took 5 bases from V and 7 from J, leaving 15 bases between them. CDR3 region: CASSPSGGRNIQYF. The DNA for the CDR3 is TGTGCCAGCAGTCCGTCGGGTGGGAGGAACATTCAGTACTTC.

This chain links TRBV5-1 with TRBJ1-2; 7 bases line up with TRBD1. The V segment lost 3 bases and the J segment 5 bases; nucleotides outside the gene matches: 10. Germline V gives CDR1 SGHRS, CDR2 YFSETQ. The CDR3 runs to 15 residues. This chain's CDR3 is CASSSGTQGRYGYTF. The CDR3 DNA reads TGCGCCAGCAGCTCCGGGACACAGGGGCGGTATGGCTACACCTTC.

This clonotype was picked up many times. The chain employs TRBV30 and TRBJ2-5; TRBD2 agrees at 7 bases. The V gene's germline CDR1 is GTSNPN and CDR2 SVGIG (reference sequence). The CDR3 is 15 residues long. CDR3: CAARSWASGQETQYF. The CDR3 DNA sequence: TGTGCGGCTAGGTCTTGGGCTAGCGGACAAGAGACCCAGTACTTC.

This clonotype came up a few times. V gene TRBV4-2 combines with J gene TRBJ2-1, with D possibly matching TRBD2 (5 bases). V was pared by 0 bases and J by 0 bases, with 15 bases between. Germline CDR1 LGHNA, CDR2 YNFKEQ. CDR3 size: 18 residues. CDR3 sequence (DNA): TGTGCCAGCAGCCAAGATCGGACTGGTGGGAGCTCCTACAATGAGCAGTTCTTC. This codes for CASSQDRTGGSSYNEQFF.

This clonotype was detected ten times or more. The chain has TRBV20-1 and TRBJ2-3, with D tentatively TRBD1 or TRBD2 (5 bases each). The germline gives CDR1 DFQATT, CDR2 SNEGSKA (reference sequence). V lost 6 bases to trimming and J lost 4 bases, with 14 bases between them. The CDR3 sequence is 13 residues long. The CDR3 spells CSASPTGPDTQYF. DNA for the CDR3: TGCAGTGCCTCCCCCACGGGGCCAGATACGCAGTATTTT.

This clonotype was seen ten or more times. J is TRBJ2-3 and V is TRBV10-3; 11 bases line up with TRBD2. J was trimmed by 7 bases and V by 0 bases; bases with no gene match: 3. CDR3 length: 15 residues. In germline, CDR1 is ENHRY, CDR2 SYGVKD. CDR3 residues: CAISESKTSGNTQYF. The DNA for the CDR3 is TGTGCCATCAGTGAGTCGAAGACTAGCGGGAATACGCAGTATTTT.

This clonotype was counted many times. The genes are TRBV5-5 and TRBJ1-2; the D gene is possibly TRBD1 (6 bases). CDR1 is SGHKS, CDR2 YYEKEE, per germline (reference sequence). The CDR3 is 18 residues long. V lost 4 bases, J lost 0 bases, and 22 bases lay in between. In nucleotides, the CDR3 is TGTGCCAGCAGCGCGCAGTCTAGGACAGAACGAGCTAACTATGGCTACACCTTC. Translation gives CASSAQSRTERANYGYTF.

This chain connects TRBV7-2 to TRBJ2-1, with 7 bases identical to TRBD1. Per the germline V gene, CDR1 is SGHTA and CDR2 is FQGNSA. J was trimmed by 10 bases and V by 1 base; bases with no gene match: 4. This CDR3 region has 13 residues. The CDR3 spells CASSLEGAREQFF. For the CDR3, the DNA is TGTGCCAGCAGCTTAGAGGGGGCGAGGGAGCAGTTCTTC.

This clonotype was detected many times. The chain uses TRBV10-3 and TRBJ2-7; D might be TRBD2 (7 bases). Germline V lookup: CDR1 ENHRY, CDR2 SYGVKD. V dropped 3 bases and J dropped 2 bases, with 11 bases sitting between them. This CDR3 has 14 amino acids. As DNA, the CDR3 is TGTGCCATCAGTGACAGGGAGGGGGCCTACGAGCAGTACTTC. Protein product: CAISDREGAYEQYF.

This clonotype came up a few times. The V and J genes are TRBV7-2 and TRBJ1-1, with 7 bases that match TRBD1. V was pared by 6 bases and J by 0 bases, with 4 bases of the junction left unmatched. CDR3 size: 14 residues. Germline lookup yields CDR1 SGHTA and CDR2 FQGNSA. The CDR3 bases are TGTGCCAGCAGGGACAGGAATATGAACACTGAAGCTTTCTTT. Translated: CASRDRNMNTEAFF.

This clonotype was counted a few times. This chain joins TRBV7-2 and TRBJ1-5; D gene ambiguous. Germline CDR1 SGHTA, CDR2 FQGNSA. Deletions cut 4 bases from V and 0 bases from J, with 10 bases between. This CDR3 is built from 15 residues. CDR3 DNA sequence: TGTGCCAGCAGCTCCCGCAGGTTTAGCAATCAGCCCCAGCATTTT. Its protein is CASSSRRFSNQPQHF. The full variable domain, its missing parts supplied by reference TRBV7-2 and TRBJ1-5, is GAGVSQSPSNKVTEKGKDVELRCDPISGHTALYWYRQSLGQGLEFLIYFQGNSAPDKSGLPSDRFSAERTGGSVSTLTIQRTQQEDSAVYLCASSSRRFSNQPQHFGDGTRLSIL.

This clonotype appeared a few times. This rearrangement joins TRBV5-1 to TRBJ2-3; no firm D call. The CDR3 loop spans 14 amino acids. The germline V gene has CDR1 SGHRS and CDR2 YFSETQ. The V gene lost 1 base and the J gene lost 2 bases, with 8 bases spanning the gap. CDR3 DNA sequence: TGCGCCAGCAGCTTGTTTCGCAACACAGATACGCAGTATTTT. This codes for CASSLFRNTDTQYF.

This clonotype was detected a few times. CDR3 in amino acids: CASSVDPTSSYEQYF. The CDR3 DNA follows: TGTGCCAGCAGCGTAGATCCGACCAGCTCCTACGAGCAGTACTTC. The chain recombines TRBV9 with TRBJ2-7, with D unclear. The CDR3 contains 15 residues. Trimming removed 0 bases from V and 0 bases from J, with 10 bases in between. The germline CDR1 and CDR2 sequences are SGDLS and YYNGEE.

The rearrangement joins TRBV28 to TRBJ2-1; maybe TRBD2 (5 bases). The V end was cut by 6 bases, the J end by 9 bases, with 12 bases between. The CDR3 runs to 12 residues. The germline CDR1 and CDR2 sequences are MDHEN and SYDVKM. CDR3 amino acids: CASREEWSEQFF. For the CDR3, the DNA is TGTGCCAGCAGGGAGGAATGGAGTGAGCAGTTCTTC.

This clonotype was seen a few times. This chain uses TRBV7-3 with TRBJ2-2; D ambiguous. The CDR3 runs 12 residues. Germline CDR1 is SGHTA and CDR2 is FQGTGA. Trimming took off 8 bases at V and 4 bases at J, with 8 bases between the two ends. The CDR3 coding sequence is TGTGCCAGCGGTCGAGCCACCGGGGAGCTGTTTTTT. Translation gives CASGRATGELFF.

The chain couples TRBV12-3 or TRBV12-4 to TRBJ2-1; no definite D call. Trimming removed 2 bases at V and 9 bases at J, with 14 bases between. CDR3 length: 14 residues. CDR3 in amino acids: CASSLNLVGSEQFF. For the CDR3, the DNA is TGTGCCAGCAGTTTAAACCTAGTCGGTAGTGAGCAGTTCTTC.

The rearrangement links TRBV2 to TRBJ2-3; D gene uncertain. The V end was cut by 8 bases, the J end by 3 bases, with 12 bases between. Germline assignment: CDR1 SNHLY and CDR2 FYNNEI. CDR3 length equals 13 residues. The chain's CDR3 is CASGQDQTDTQYF. DNA of the CDR3: TGTGCCAGCGGGCAGGACCAAACAGATACGCAGTATTTT. Full variable domain (missing parts from reference TRBV2 and TRBJ2-3): EPEVTQTPSHQVTQMGQEVILRCVPISNHLYFYWYRQILGQKVEFLVSFYNNEISEKSEIFDDQFSVERPDGSNFTLKIRSTKLEDSAMYFCASGQDQTDTQYFGPGTRLTVL.

This clonotype was seen repeatedly, ten times or more. The chain recombines TRBV7-2 with TRBJ2-2, with 7 nucleotides matching TRBD1. Germline V gene sequence: CDR1 SGHTA, CDR2 FQGNSA. The CDR3 totals 15 residues. Germline trimming cut 6 bases from V and 7 bases from J; bases unmatched to any gene: 11. The chain's CDR3 is CASRLRTGAGGELFF. DNA of the CDR3: TGTGCCAGCAGACTTCGAACAGGGGCGGGCGGGGAGCTGTTTTTT. The complete variable domain, with remaining parts taken from reference TRBV7-2 and TRBJ2-2, reads GAGVSQSPSNKVTEKGKDVELRCDPISGHTALYWYRQSLGQGLEFLIYFQGNSAPDKSGLPSDRFSAERTGGSVSTLTIQRTQQEDSAVYLCASRLRTGAGGELFFGEGSRLTVL.

This clonotype was recorded at least ten times. The rearrangement uses TRBV23-1 and TRBJ2-6; no clear D. TRBV23-1 is noted as an ORF with a role that remains uncertain. The length of the CDR3 is 15 residues. The V end was cut by 0 bases, the J end by 3 bases, with 6 bases between. DNA of the CDR3: TGCGCCAGCAGTCAATCGGCGAATGGGGCCAACGTCCTGACTTTC. This sequence encodes CASSQSANGANVLTF.

As concerns this clonotype: A much larger clone is a single base away; this may be a read error. The chain couples TRBV10-3 to TRBJ2-3; D remains ambiguous. Germline V CDR1 and CDR2: ENHRY, SYGVKD. The CDR3 sequence is 17 residues long. Trimming cost V 4 bases and J 1 base, with 18 bases left between them. CDR3 DNA sequence: TGTGCCATCAGTGCTTTCGTTACAAGTGTGGGCACAGATACGCAGTATTTT. Translation gives CAISAFVTSVGTDTQYF.